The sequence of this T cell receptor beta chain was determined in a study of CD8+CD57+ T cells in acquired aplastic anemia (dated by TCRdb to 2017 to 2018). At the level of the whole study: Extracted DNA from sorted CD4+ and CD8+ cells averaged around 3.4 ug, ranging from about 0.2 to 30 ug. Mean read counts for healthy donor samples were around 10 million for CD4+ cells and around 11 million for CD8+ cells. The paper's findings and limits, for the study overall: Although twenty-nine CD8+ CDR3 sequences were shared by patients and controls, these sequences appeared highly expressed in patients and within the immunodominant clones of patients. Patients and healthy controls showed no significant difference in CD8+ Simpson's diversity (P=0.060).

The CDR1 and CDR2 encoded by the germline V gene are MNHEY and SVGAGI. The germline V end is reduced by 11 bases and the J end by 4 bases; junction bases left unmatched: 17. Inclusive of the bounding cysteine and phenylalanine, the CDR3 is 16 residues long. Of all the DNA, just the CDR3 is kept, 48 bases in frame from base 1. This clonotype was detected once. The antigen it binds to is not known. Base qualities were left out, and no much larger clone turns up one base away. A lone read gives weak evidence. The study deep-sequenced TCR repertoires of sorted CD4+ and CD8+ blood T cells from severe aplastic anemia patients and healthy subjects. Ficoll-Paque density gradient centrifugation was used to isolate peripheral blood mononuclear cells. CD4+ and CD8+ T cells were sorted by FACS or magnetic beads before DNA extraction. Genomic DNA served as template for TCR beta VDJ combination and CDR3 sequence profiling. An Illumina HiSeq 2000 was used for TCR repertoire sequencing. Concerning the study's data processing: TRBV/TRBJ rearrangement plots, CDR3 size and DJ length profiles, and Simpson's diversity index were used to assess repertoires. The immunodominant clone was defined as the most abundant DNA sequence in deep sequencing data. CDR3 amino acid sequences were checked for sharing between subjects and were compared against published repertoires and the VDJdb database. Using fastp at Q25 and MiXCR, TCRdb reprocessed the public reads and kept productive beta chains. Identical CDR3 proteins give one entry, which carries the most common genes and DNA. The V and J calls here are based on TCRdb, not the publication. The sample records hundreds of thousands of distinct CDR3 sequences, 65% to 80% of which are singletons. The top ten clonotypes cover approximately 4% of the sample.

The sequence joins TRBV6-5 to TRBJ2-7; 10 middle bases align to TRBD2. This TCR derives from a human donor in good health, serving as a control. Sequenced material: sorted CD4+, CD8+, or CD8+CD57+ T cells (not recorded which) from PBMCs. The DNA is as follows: TGTGCCTCGCGCGTATCTGAGCGGGGGGGCTTATACGAGCAGTACTTC. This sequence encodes CASRVSERGGLYEQYF.